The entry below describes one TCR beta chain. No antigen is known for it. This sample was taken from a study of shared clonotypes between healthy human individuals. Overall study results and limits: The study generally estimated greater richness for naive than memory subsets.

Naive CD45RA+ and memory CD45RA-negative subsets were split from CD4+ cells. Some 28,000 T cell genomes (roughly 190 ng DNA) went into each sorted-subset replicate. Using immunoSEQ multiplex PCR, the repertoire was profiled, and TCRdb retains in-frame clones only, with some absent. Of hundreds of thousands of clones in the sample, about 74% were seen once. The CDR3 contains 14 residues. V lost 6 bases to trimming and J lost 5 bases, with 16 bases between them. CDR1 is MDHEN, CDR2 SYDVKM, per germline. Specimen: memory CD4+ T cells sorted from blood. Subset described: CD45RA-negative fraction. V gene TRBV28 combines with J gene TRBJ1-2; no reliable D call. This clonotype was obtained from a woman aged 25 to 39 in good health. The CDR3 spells CASSPVSVNYGYTF. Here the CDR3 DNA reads TGTGCCAGCAGCCCTGTTTCGGTTAATTATGGCTACACCTTC.